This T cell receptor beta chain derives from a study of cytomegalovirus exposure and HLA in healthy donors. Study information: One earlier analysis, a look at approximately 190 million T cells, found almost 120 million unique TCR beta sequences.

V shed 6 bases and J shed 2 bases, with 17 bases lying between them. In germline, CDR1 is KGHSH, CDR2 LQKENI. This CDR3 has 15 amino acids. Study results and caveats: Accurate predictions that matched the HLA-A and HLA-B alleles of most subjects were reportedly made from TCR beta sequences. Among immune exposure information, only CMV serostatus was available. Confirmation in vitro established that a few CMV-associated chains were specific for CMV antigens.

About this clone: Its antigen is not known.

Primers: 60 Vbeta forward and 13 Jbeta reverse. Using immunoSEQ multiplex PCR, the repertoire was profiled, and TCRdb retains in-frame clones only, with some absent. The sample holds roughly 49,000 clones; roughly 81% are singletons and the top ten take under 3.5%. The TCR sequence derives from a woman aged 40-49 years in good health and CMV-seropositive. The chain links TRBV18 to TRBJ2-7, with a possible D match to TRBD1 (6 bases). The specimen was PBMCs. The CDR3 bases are TGTGCCAGCTCGCCAGGAGGTCGGGACACCTACGAGCAGTACTTC. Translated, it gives CASSPGGRDTYEQYF.